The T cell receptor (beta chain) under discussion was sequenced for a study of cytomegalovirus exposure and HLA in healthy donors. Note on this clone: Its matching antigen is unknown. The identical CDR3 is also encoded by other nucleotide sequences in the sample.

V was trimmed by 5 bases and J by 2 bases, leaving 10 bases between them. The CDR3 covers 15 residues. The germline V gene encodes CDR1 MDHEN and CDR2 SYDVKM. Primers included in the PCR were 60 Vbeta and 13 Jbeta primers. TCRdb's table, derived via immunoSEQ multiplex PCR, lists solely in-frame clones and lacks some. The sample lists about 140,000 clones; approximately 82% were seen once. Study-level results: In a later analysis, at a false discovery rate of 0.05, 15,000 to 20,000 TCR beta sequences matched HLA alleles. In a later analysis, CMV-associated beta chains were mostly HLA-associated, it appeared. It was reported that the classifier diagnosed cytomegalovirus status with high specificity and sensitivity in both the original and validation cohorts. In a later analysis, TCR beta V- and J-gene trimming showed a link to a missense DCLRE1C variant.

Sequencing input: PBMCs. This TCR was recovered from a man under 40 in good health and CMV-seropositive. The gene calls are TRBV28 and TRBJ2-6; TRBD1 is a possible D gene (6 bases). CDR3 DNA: TGTGCCAGCAGTCCGCAGGGGACTGGGGCCAACGTCCTGACTTTC. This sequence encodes CASSPQGTGANVLTF.